This T cell receptor beta chain was documented in a study of T cells after posttransplantation cyclophosphamide. The CDR3 length is 15 residues. The germline V gene has CDR1 SEHNR and CDR2 FQNEAQ (reference sequence). V dropped 5 bases and J dropped 9; count of bases not matched to a gene: 6. On the day of bone marrow donation, the related graft donor provided peripheral blood. Study results and limitations: Blood and skin or GI T cell repertoires showed limited TRB overlap.

Note on this clone: What it recognizes is unknown.

Data came from immunoSEQ multiplex PCR; TCRdb stores just in-frame clones and leaves some out. The sample shows 66,000 or so clones, 90% to 95% of them seen only once. The clonotype comes from a woman aged 25 to 39 in good health and a related stem cell transplant donor. V usage is TRBV7-9 and J usage is TRBJ2-1, with 14 bases lining up with TRBD2. Input material: PBMCs. CDR3 DNA sequence: TGTGCCAGCAGCCAGGGACTAGCGGGGGTCGCTGAGCAGTTCTTC. Its translation is CASSQGLAGVAEQFF.